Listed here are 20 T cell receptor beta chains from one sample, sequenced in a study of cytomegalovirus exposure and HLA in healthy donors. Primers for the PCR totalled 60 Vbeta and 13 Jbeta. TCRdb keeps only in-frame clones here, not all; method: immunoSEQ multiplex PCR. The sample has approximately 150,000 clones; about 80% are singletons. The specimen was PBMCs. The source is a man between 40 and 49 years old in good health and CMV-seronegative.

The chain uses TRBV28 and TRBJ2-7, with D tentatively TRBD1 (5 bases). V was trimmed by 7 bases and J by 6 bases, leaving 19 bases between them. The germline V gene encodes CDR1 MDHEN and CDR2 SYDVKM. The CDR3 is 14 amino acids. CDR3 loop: CASKYQGSMTEQYF. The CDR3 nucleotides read TGTGCCAGCAAATATCAGGGATCTATGACCGAGCAGTACTTC.

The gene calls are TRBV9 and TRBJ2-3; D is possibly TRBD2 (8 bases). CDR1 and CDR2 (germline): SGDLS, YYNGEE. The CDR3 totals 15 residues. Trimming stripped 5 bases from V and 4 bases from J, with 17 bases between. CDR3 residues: CASRGDSGRADTQYF. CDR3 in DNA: TGTGCCAGCAGAGGGGACAGCGGGAGAGCAGATACGCAGTATTTT.

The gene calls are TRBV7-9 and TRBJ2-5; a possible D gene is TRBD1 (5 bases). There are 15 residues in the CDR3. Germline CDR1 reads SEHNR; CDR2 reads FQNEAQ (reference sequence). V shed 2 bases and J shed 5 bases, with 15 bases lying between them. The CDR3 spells CASSLNGRGWETQYF. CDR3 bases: TGTGCCAGCAGCTTAAACGGAAGGGGCTGGGAGACCCAGTACTTC.

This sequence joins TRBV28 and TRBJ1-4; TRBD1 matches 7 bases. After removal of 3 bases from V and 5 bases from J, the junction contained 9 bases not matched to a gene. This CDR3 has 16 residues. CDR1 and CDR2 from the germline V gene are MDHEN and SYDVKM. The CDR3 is CASSFIRGGQNEKLFF. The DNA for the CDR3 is TGTGCCAGCAGTTTTATTCGTGGGGGACAGAATGAAAAACTGTTTTTT.

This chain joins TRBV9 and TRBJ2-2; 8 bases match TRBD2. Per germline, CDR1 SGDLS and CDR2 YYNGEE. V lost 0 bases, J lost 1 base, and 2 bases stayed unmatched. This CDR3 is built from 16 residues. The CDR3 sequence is CASSVATSGNTGELFF. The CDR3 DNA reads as TGTGCCAGCAGCGTAGCTACTAGCGGGAACACCGGGGAGCTGTTTTTT.

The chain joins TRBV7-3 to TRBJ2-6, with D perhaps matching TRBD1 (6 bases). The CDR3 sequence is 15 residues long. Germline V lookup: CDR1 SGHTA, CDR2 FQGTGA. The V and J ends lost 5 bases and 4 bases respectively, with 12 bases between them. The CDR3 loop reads CASSGQPGGANVLTF. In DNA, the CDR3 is TGTGCCAGCAGCGGACAGCCTGGAGGGGCCAACGTCCTGACTTTC.

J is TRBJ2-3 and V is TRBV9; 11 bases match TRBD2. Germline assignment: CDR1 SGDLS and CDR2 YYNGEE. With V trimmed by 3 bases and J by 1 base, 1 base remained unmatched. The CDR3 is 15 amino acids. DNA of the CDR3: TGTGCCAGCAGCGAACTAGCGGGAGGCACAGATACGCAGTATTTT. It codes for CASSELAGGTDTQYF.

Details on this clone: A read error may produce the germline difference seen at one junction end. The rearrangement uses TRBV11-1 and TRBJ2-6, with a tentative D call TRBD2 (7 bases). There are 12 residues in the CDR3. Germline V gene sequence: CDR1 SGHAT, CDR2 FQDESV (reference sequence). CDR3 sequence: CASTRGANGLTF. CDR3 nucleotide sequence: TGTGCCAGCACCCGGGGGGCCAACGGCCTGACTTTC.

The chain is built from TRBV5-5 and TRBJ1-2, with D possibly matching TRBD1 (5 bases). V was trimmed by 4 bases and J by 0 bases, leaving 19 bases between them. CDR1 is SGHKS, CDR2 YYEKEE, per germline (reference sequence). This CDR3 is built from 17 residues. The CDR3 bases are TGTGCCAGCAGCCTCAGGGTTGTCGGGTCAGCTAACTATGGCTACACCTTC. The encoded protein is CASSLRVVGSANYGYTF.

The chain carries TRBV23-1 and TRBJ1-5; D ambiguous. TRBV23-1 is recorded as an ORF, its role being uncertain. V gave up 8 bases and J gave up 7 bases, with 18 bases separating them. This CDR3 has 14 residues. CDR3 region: CASEPHPSLQPQHF. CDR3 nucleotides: TGCGCCAGCGAACCTCACCCCTCCCTACAGCCCCAGCATTTT.

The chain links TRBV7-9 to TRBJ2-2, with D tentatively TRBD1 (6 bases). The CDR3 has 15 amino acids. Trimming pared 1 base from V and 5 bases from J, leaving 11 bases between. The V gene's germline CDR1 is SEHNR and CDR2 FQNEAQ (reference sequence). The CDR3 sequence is CASSLGRGRTGELFF. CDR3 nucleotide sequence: TGTGCCAGCAGCTTAGGCAGGGGACGAACCGGGGAGCTGTTTTTT.

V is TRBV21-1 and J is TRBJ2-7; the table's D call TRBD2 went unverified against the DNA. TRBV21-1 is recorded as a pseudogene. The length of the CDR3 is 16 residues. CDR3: CAREIGERGLTYEQYV. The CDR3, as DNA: TGTGCCAGGGAGATAGGAGAGCGGGGTCTTACCTACGAGCAGTACGTC.

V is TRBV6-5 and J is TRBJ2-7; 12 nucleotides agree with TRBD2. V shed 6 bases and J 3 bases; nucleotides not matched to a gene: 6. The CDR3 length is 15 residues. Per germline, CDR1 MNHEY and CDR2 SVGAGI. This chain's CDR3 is CASSRLAGESYEQYV. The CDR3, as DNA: TGTGCCAGCAGCAGACTAGCGGGAGAAAGCTACGAGCAGTACGTC.

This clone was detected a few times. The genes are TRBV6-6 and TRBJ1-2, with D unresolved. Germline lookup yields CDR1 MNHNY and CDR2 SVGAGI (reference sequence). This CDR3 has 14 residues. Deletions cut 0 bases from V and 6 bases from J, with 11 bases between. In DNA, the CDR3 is TGTGCCAGCAGTTACTCGTTCCTGAGTGATGGCTACACCTTC. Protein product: CASSYSFLSDGYTF.

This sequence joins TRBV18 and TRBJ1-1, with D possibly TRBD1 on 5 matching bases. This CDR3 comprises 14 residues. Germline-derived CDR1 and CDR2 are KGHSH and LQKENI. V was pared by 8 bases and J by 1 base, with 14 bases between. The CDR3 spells CASRRTNTNTEAFF. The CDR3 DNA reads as TGTGCCAGCAGACGGACAAATACGAACACTGAAGCTTTCTTT.

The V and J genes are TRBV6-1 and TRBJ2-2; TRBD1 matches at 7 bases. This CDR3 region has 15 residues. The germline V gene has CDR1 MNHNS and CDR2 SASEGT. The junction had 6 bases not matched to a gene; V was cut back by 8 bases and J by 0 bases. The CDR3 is CASGRGGANTGELFF. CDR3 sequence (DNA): TGTGCCAGCGGAAGAGGGGGCGCGAACACCGGGGAGCTGTTTTTT.

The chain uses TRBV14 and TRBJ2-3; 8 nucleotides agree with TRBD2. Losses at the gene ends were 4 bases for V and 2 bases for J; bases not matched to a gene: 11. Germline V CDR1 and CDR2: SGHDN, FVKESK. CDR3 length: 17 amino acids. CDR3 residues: CASSPGRRTSLTDTQYF. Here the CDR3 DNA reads TGTGCCAGCAGCCCGGGACGGCGGACTAGCCTCACAGATACGCAGTATTTT. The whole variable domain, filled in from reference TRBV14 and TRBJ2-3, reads EAGVTQFPSHSVIEKGQTVTLRCDPISGHDNLYWYRRVMGKEIKFLLHFVKESKQDESGMPNNRFLAERTGGTYSTLKVQPAELEDSGVYFCASSPGRRTSLTDTQYFGPGTRLTVL.

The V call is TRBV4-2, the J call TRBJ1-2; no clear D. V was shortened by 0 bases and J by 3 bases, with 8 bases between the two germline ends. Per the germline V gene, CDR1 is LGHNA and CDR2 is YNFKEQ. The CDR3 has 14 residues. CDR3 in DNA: TGTGCCAGCAGCCAAGATCCGAGGGACTATGGCTACACCTTC. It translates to CASSQDPRDYGYTF.

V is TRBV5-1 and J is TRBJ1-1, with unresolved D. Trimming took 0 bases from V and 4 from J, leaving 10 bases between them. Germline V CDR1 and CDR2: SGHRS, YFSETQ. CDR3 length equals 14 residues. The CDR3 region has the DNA TGCGCCAGCAGCTTGGGGGGAGCGTTCACTGAAGCTTTCTTT. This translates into CASSLGGAFTEAFF.

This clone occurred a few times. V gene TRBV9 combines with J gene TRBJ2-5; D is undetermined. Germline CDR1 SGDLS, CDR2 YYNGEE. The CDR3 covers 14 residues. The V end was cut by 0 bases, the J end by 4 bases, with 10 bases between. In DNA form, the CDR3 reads TGTGCCAGCAGCGTAGCACCGGGTTCAGAGACCCAGTACTTC. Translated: CASSVAPGSETQYF.